One and the same sample provided the 18 T cell receptor beta chains below, sequenced in a study of vaccination and CD4 T cells after COVID-19. TCRdb re-called the PCR reads through MiXCR, storing one row per CDR3 protein. The table has just over 20,000 distinct CDR3 sequences, 58% seen once. The sequenced sample was CD4+ T cells from blood, obtained before SARS-CoV-2 vaccination. The source is a human donor who had recovered from COVID-19.

The rearrangement links TRBV20-1 to TRBJ2-5; 8 bases match TRBD2. The V and J ends lost 2 bases and 0 bases, in that order; junction bases with no gene match: 5. Per the germline V gene, CDR1 is DFQATT and CDR2 is SNEGSKA (reference sequence). CDR3 length: 15 amino acids. CDR3 nucleotides: TGCAGTGCTAGATCGGGCGGGGGGCACCAAGAGACCCAGTACTTC. Protein: CSARSGGGHQETQYF.

CDR3 DNA: TGCAGTGTCACCCCGGGACAGGGCGAGGGTGAGCAGTTCTTC. This translates into CSVTPGQGEGEQFF. The chain links TRBV20-1 to TRBJ2-1; TRBD1 aligns across 9 bases. V shed 7 bases, J shed 9 bases, and the junction held 13 bases outside the gene matches. The V gene's germline CDR1 is DFQATT and CDR2 SNEGSKA (reference sequence). This CDR3 has 14 amino acids.

The genes are TRBV6-5 and TRBJ2-1; D may be TRBD2 (6 bases). Trimming removed 4 bases at V and 10 bases at J, with 8 bases between. The CDR3 contains 11 residues. Per the germline V gene, CDR1 is MNHEY and CDR2 is SVGAGI. CDR3 amino acids: CASSWGGEQFF. The DNA of the CDR3 is TGTGCCAGCAGTTGGGGAGGCGAGCAGTTCTTC.

The rearrangement links TRBV25-1 to TRBJ2-7; a possible D gene is TRBD2 (6 bases). Deletions cut 2 bases from V and 4 bases from J, with 27 bases between. The length of the CDR3 is 19 residues. From germline, CDR1 is MGHDK and CDR2 SYGVNS. The chain's CDR3 is CASSEGRSGRGLTGYEQYF. The CDR3 region has the DNA TGTGCCAGCAGTGAAGGCCGGTCAGGGCGGGGTCTAACAGGATACGAGCAGTACTTC.

The sample holds a few counts of this clonotype. The DNA of the CDR3 is TGCAGTGCTAGCCCAGGCTTCGCGGAAGCTTTCTTT. Translated, it gives CSASPGFAEAFF. The V call is TRBV20-1, the J call TRBJ1-1; D gene unclear. The CDR3 has 12 residues. Trimming removed 3 bases from V and 8 bases from J, with 13 bases in between. Germline loops: CDR1 DFQATT, CDR2 SNEGSKA (reference sequence).

This chain connects TRBV20-1 to TRBJ2-5; TRBD2 matches at 14 bases. Looked up from germline, CDR1 is DFQATT and CDR2 is SNEGSKA (reference sequence). This CDR3 is built from 18 residues. The V segment lost 6 bases and the J segment 4 bases; nucleotides outside the gene matches: 16. CDR3 in amino acids: CSARMTSGRALPSETQYF. The CDR3 region has the DNA TGCAGTGCCCGGATGACTAGCGGGAGGGCCCTTCCCTCAGAGACCCAGTACTTC.

The chain combines TRBV6-1 with TRBJ2-4; 9 nucleotides match TRBD2. CDR3 length equals 14 residues. CDR1 MNHNS and CDR2 SASEGT come from the germline V gene. J lost 8 bases, V lost 5 bases, and 7 bases had no gene match. The CDR3 loop reads CASSTPREGDIQYF. Written as DNA, the CDR3 is TGTGCCAGCAGTACTCCGCGGGAGGGAGACATTCAGTACTTC.

This clonotype was observed a handful of times. The V gene is TRBV19, the J gene TRBJ1-2, with TRBD1 identical over 8 bases. V lost 7 bases, J lost 4 bases, and 5 bases stayed unmatched. CDR3 length: 13 residues. Germline V gene lookup returns CDR1 LNHDA and CDR2 SQIVND (reference sequence). The CDR3 region is CASTYDRGYGYTF. CDR3 sequence (DNA): TGTGCCAGTACCTATGACAGGGGCTATGGCTACACCTTC.

This sequence joins TRBV18 and TRBJ1-2; TRBD1 is a possible D gene (5 bases). The CDR3 totals 15 residues. Trimming pared 4 bases from V and 6 bases from J, leaving 18 bases between. Germline V gives CDR1 KGHSH, CDR2 LQKENI. CDR3 bases: TGTGCCAGCTCACAGGCCGGGACCCCGGGAGATGGCTACACCTTC. Amino acids: CASSQAGTPGDGYTF.

V usage is TRBV28 and J usage is TRBJ2-5; the match to TRBD1 covers 7 bases. Per germline, CDR1 MDHEN and CDR2 SYDVKM. This CDR3 comprises 14 residues. J lost 2 bases, V lost 5 bases, and 5 bases had no gene match. The CDR3 spells CASSPQGLQETQYF. DNA for the CDR3: TGTGCCAGCAGTCCACAGGGGCTTCAAGAGACCCAGTACTTC.

The chain has TRBV20-1 and TRBJ2-3; D uncertain. Germline V gene lookup returns CDR1 DFQATT and CDR2 SNEGSKA (reference sequence). The CDR3 totals 13 residues. The ends were cut back, 3 bases at V and 2 bases at J, with 9 bases in the middle. CDR3 DNA sequence: TGCAGTGCTAGTTTAGGATCCACAGATACGCAGTATTTT. It encodes CSASLGSTDTQYF.

The chain combines TRBV6-2 or TRBV6-3 with TRBJ2-1; the match to TRBD2 covers 7 bases. V lost 0 bases to trimming and J lost 8 bases; unmatched junction nucleotides: 7. The CDR3 loop spans 15 amino acids. CDR1 and CDR2 (germline): MNHEY, SVGEGT. CDR3 protein: CASSYSGGGPYEQFF. For the CDR3, the DNA is TGTGCCAGCAGTTACTCGGGGGGAGGGCCTTATGAGCAGTTCTTC.

This clonotype was picked up a small number of times. The chain carries TRBV20-1 and TRBJ1-5, with unresolved D. The germline gives CDR1 DFQATT, CDR2 SNEGSKA (reference sequence). This CDR3 spans 17 amino acids. V lost 0 bases and J lost 2, with 17 bases in between. CDR3 sequence (DNA): TGCAGTGCTAGAGATTCGAGCCGACTTGAGGGCAATCAGCCCCAGCATTTT. Translation gives CSARDSSRLEGNQPQHF.

This clonotype was detected only a few times. The rearrangement links TRBV7-9 to TRBJ2-1; D call uncertain. This CDR3 has 16 residues. Looked up from germline, CDR1 is SEHNR and CDR2 is FQNEAQ (reference sequence). V lost 1 base and J 0 bases, leaving 10 bases between the germline ends. CDR3 residues: CASSLGPVYSYNEQFF. In nucleotides, the CDR3 is TGTGCCAGCAGCTTAGGTCCAGTCTACTCCTACAATGAGCAGTTCTTC.

This chain connects TRBV6-1 to TRBJ2-2, with D perhaps TRBD2 (6 bases). From germline, CDR1 is MNHNS and CDR2 SASEGT. This CDR3 has 12 residues. Trimming removed 5 bases at V and 6 bases at J, with 7 bases between. CDR3 DNA: TGTGCCAGCAGTAGGGACTCCGGGGAGCTGTTTTTT. Encoded protein: CASSRDSGELFF.

In this sample, this clonotype turned up a few times. The chain is built from TRBV2 and TRBJ1-6; 7 positions match TRBD1. Losses at the gene ends were 3 bases for V and 6 bases for J; bases not matched to a gene: 5. The CDR3 contains 15 residues. Per the germline V gene, CDR1 is SNHLY and CDR2 is FYNNEI. The CDR3: CASSEGDSSNSPLHF. Here the CDR3 DNA reads TGTGCCAGCAGTGAGGGGGACAGCAGTAATTCACCCCTCCACTTT.

V gene TRBV6-1 combines with J gene TRBJ2-2, with 7 bases lining up with TRBD1. This CDR3 contains 17 residues. Per germline, CDR1 MNHNS and CDR2 SASEGT. J gave up 1 base and V 5 bases, and 10 bases lay outside the gene matches. The CDR3: CASSHISGTVNTGELFF. DNA for the CDR3: TGTGCCAGCAGTCATATCTCCGGGACAGTGAACACCGGGGAGCTGTTTTTT.

The V call is TRBV27, the J call TRBJ2-3, with D tentatively TRBD1 (6 bases). V was clipped by 6 bases and J by 0 bases, with 13 bases between them. The germline gives CDR1 MNHEY, CDR2 SMNVEV (reference sequence). This CDR3 has 15 amino acids. CDR3 nucleotides: TGTGCCAGCAGGTCACAGGGCGCCAGCACAGATACGCAGTATTTT. Amino acid sequence: CASRSQGASTDTQYF.